The next 11 T cell receptor beta chains were all read from a single sample in a study of post-analysis software for immune sequencing data. Unique molecular identifiers were present in the TCR beta cDNA libraries. TCRdb recomputed calls from the PCR reads with MiXCR, one row per CDR3 protein. The sample includes about 160,000 distinct CDR3 sequences, around 36% seen only once; the top ten take under 30%. Specimen: blood, collected after autologous hematopoietic stem cell transplantation. Every receptor here comes from a girl between 10 and 17 years old with multiple sclerosis.

This clonotype appeared many times. J is TRBJ2-7 and V is TRBV15; D is unresolved. The ends were cut back, 0 bases at V and 2 bases at J, with 11 bases in the middle. CDR3 length: 15 amino acids. Per germline, CDR1 LNHNV and CDR2 YYDKDF (reference sequence). The CDR3 region has the DNA TGTGCCACCAGCAGAGATTATACAGATACCTACGAGCAGTACTTC. Amino acid sequence: CATSRDYTDTYEQYF.

The chain has TRBV5-1 and TRBJ1-1, with 10 bases that match TRBD1. The CDR3 length is 15 residues. V lost 0 bases, J lost 4 bases, and 3 bases stayed unmatched. Germline V gene lookup returns CDR1 SGHRS and CDR2 YFSETQ. In nucleotides, the CDR3 is TGCGCCAGCAGCTTGGTCCGGACAGGGGGCACTGAAGCTTTCTTT. Protein sequence: CASSLVRTGGTEAFF. The full variable domain, its missing parts supplied by reference TRBV5-1 and TRBJ1-1, is KAGVTQTPRYLIKTRGQQVTLSCSPISGHRSVSWYQQTPGQGLQFLFEYFSETQRNKGNFPGRFSGRQFSNSRSEMNVSTLELGDSALYLCASSLVRTGGTEAFFGQGTRLTVV.

About this clonotype itself: One end of the junction varies from germline; a read error may be responsible. V and J are TRBV6-5 and TRBJ1-2; D call uncertain. The CDR3 sequence is 13 residues long. Germline CDR1 reads MNHEY; CDR2 reads SVGAGI. The CDR3 nucleotides read TGTGCCAGCAGTTACGATTCCAACTATGGCTGCACCTTC. It translates to CASSYDSNYGCTF.

V usage is TRBV6-5 and J usage is TRBJ1-2, with TRBD1 as a possible D gene (5 bases). The germline V gene has CDR1 MNHEY and CDR2 SVGAGI. The CDR3 consists of 15 residues. V was clipped by 5 bases and J by 1 base, with 14 bases between them. This CDR3 is CASSQTAFFNYGYTF. DNA of the CDR3: TGTGCCAGCAGTCAGACAGCGTTCTTTAACTATGGCTACACCTTC.

The gene calls are TRBV4-3 and TRBJ2-4, with TRBD2 matching over 14 bases. The J call may be faulty, since TRBJ2-7 better matches the DNA end. Looked up from germline, CDR1 is LGHNA and CDR2 is YSLEER. CDR3 length equals 17 residues. This chain's CDR3 is CASSQNSGLAGVDEQYF. The CDR3, as DNA: TGCGCCAGCAGCCAGAATTCGGGACTAGCGGGAGTTGACGAGCAGTACTTC.

This clonotype was counted between two and nine times. V gene TRBV15 combines with J gene TRBJ2-5; weak D call: TRBD2 (6 bases). Germline values: CDR1 LNHNV, CDR2 YYDKDF (reference sequence). The CDR3 consists of 13 residues. The V gene lost 0 bases and the J gene lost 7 bases, with 9 bases spanning the gap. This CDR3 is CATSRDLGGTQYF. The CDR3 region has the DNA TGTGCCACCAGCAGAGATCTCGGGGGGACCCAGTACTTC.

The chain joins TRBV20-1 to TRBJ2-1; D may be TRBD2 (6 bases). V was cut by 3 bases and J by 3 bases, with 15 bases left in between. Germline V gene lookup returns CDR1 DFQATT and CDR2 SNEGSKA (reference sequence). The CDR3 consists of 15 residues. CDR3 sequence: CSASMGLAYYNEQFF. The CDR3 bases are TGCAGTGCTAGTATGGGGCTAGCGTACTACAATGAGCAGTTCTTC.

In the case of this clonotype: The junction does not match germline at one end; this may be a read error. V usage is TRBV4-1 and J usage is TRBJ2-1, with D perhaps matching TRBD2 (5 bases). Germline loops: CDR1 MGHRA, CDR2 YSYEKL. The CDR3 contains 12 residues. The CDR3 loop reads CTSSPLGSEQFF. The CDR3 DNA sequence: TGCACCAGCAGCCCATTGGGGAGCGAGCAGTTCTTC.

The table lists this clonotype with a few counts. The rearrangement uses TRBV7-2 and TRBJ1-4; D is unresolved. Germline V lookup: CDR1 SGHTA, CDR2 FQGNSA. The CDR3 contains 15 residues. V shed 5 bases and J shed 1 base, with 11 bases lying between them. The CDR3 DNA reads as TGTGCCAGCAGCACGAGGGTAGGAACTAATGAAAAACTGTTTTTT. Translated: CASSTRVGTNEKLFF.

This clonotype was counted a single time. The genes are TRBV13 and TRBJ2-3; D call uncertain. CDR1 is PRHDT and CDR2 is FYEKMQ in the germline V gene (reference sequence). The CDR3 runs to 15 residues. Between the trimmed V and J ends, which lost 0 bases and 2 bases, there was a span of 9 bases. CDR3 nucleotide sequence: TGTGCCAGCAGCTTAGGAACAGCTAACACAGATACGCAGTATTTT. Translation gives CASSLGTANTDTQYF.

The V and J genes are TRBV29-1 and TRBJ2-3; 7 bases match TRBD2. CDR1 is SQVTM and CDR2 is ANQGSEA in the germline V gene. This CDR3 has 14 residues. With V trimmed by 5 bases and J by 0 bases, 5 bases remained unmatched. The CDR3 here is CSVFSGISTDTQYF. DNA of the CDR3: TGCAGCGTTTTCAGCGGGATTAGCACAGATACGCAGTATTTT.